The 31 T cell receptor beta chains given below trace back to one sample, sequenced in a study of T cell changes during pregnancy in multiple sclerosis. The protocol was immunoSEQ multiplex PCR, while the TCRdb copy is restricted to in-frame clones and leaves out a portion. The sample comprises tens of thousands of clones, approximately 93% of which are singletons, and roughly 2.5% rests with the top ten. The material sequenced was peripheral blood, taken in the second trimester of pregnancy. The receptors derive from a female donor with multiple sclerosis, enrolled in a pregnancy study.

The V gene is TRBV5-4, the J gene TRBJ1-2; D remains unclear. Germline assignment: CDR1 SGHNT and CDR2 YYREEE (reference sequence). The CDR3 covers 17 residues. V was trimmed by 0 bases and J by 4 bases, leaving 19 bases between them. This chain's CDR3 is CASSLVSSAHNSYGYTF. The CDR3, as DNA: TGTGCCAGCAGCTTGGTCTCGTCGGCCCATAACAGCTATGGCTACACCTTC.

The chain couples TRBV11-2 to TRBJ1-4; D is perhaps TRBD1 (5 bases). Germline V gene data show CDR1 as SGHAT and CDR2 as FQNNGV. This CDR3 has 13 amino acids. The ends were cut back, 3 bases at V and 8 bases at J, with 10 bases in the middle. The CDR3 region is CASSFRVGEKLFF. CDR3 DNA: TGTGCCAGCAGCTTCAGGGTGGGAGAAAAACTGTTTTTT. The full variable domain, with the rest looked up from reference TRBV11-2 and TRBJ1-4, is EAGVAQSPRYKIIEKRQSVAFWCNPISGHATLYWYQQILGQGPKLLIQFQNNGVVDDSQLPKDRFSAERLKGVDSTLKIQPAKLEDSAVYLCASSFRVGEKLFFGSGTQLSVL.

J is TRBJ2-2 and V is TRBV5-4; unclear D gene. Trimming cost V 1 base and J 4 bases, with 11 bases left between them. Germline V gene lookup returns CDR1 SGHNT and CDR2 YYREEE (reference sequence). The CDR3 is 15 residues long. For the CDR3, the DNA is TGTGCCAGCAGCTTGCGTAGACAAGGCACCGGGGAGCTGTTTTTT. Translating gives CASSLRRQGTGELFF.

This clone was observed once. The chain uses TRBV10-1 and TRBJ2-2; TRBD2 agrees at 8 bases. The V and J ends lost 3 bases and 4 bases, in that order; junction bases with no gene match: 4. Germline values: CDR1 WNHNN, CDR2 SYGVQD (reference sequence). The CDR3 runs to 15 residues. CDR3 sequence reads: CASSDSGGATGELFF. DNA of the CDR3: TGCGCCAGCAGTGATTCCGGGGGGGCCACCGGGGAGCTGTTTTTT.

This clone appeared a single time. This chain uses TRBV7-8 with TRBJ1-2; D call uncertain. There are 16 residues in the CDR3. The germline gives CDR1 SGHVS, CDR2 FQNEAQ. Trimming took 1 base from V and 3 from J, leaving 15 bases between them. CDR3 sequence reads: CASSLVFPATDYGYTF. CDR3 in DNA: TGTGCCAGCAGCTTAGTTTTTCCGGCCACAGACTATGGCTACACCTTC.

The J gene is TRBJ2-5, the V gene TRBV27; 7 bases match TRBD2. CDR1 is MNHEY and CDR2 is SMNVEV in the germline V gene (reference sequence). Trimming at V came to 6 bases and at J to 6 bases, leaving 10 bases not matched to a gene. The CDR3 is made up of 14 amino acids. CDR3 sequence: CASRPGTTLKTQYF. The CDR3 coding sequence is TGTGCCAGCAGACCCGGGACTACGCTAAAGACCCAGTACTTC.

The V call is TRBV27, the J call TRBJ1-5; 12 bases fit TRBD1. Germline values: CDR1 MNHEY, CDR2 SMNVEV (reference sequence). With 6 bases clipped from V and 5 bases from J, the junction kept 8 bases outside the gene matches. CDR3 length: 16 amino acids. The CDR3: CASSWGRDRGHQPQHF. The CDR3 DNA is TGTGCCAGCAGCTGGGGGCGGGACAGGGGGCATCAGCCCCAGCATTTT.

This chain links TRBV27 with TRBJ1-5, with a possible D match to TRBD1 (6 bases). CDR1 is MNHEY, CDR2 SMNVEV, per germline (reference sequence). The CDR3 loop spans 17 amino acids. V lost 4 bases, J lost 0 bases, and 16 bases lay in between. DNA of the CDR3: TGTGCCAGCAGTTCAGGGGAGCAGATGTATAGCAATCAGCCCCAGCATTTT. Translated: CASSSGEQMYSNQPQHF.

The CDR3 spells CASRSGKGLEETQYF. DNA of the CDR3: TGTGCCAGCAGGTCGGGGAAGGGCCTAGAAGAGACCCAGTACTTC. This chain uses TRBV7-9 with TRBJ2-5, with D perhaps matching TRBD2 (5 bases). V was clipped by 6 bases and J by 3 bases, with 17 bases between them. There are 15 residues in the CDR3. Germline values: CDR1 SEHNR, CDR2 FQNEAQ (reference sequence).

The V call is TRBV25-1, the J call TRBJ2-1; D call uncertain. CDR1 and CDR2 (germline): MGHDK, SYGVNS. V was trimmed by 5 bases and J by 9 bases, leaving 11 bases between them. The CDR3 has 12 amino acids. The chain's CDR3 is CASSKLFTEQFF. The CDR3 nucleotides read TGTGCCAGCAGTAAGCTGTTCACTGAGCAGTTCTTC.

This clone was seen only a few times. The genes are TRBV2 and TRBJ1-6; D unresolved. The CDR3 has 14 residues. The V gene lost 3 bases and the J gene lost 10 bases, with 13 bases spanning the gap. Germline-derived CDR1 and CDR2 are SNHLY and FYNNEI. The chain's CDR3 is CASSDSPVASPLHF. CDR3 in DNA: TGTGCCAGCAGTGACTCCCCCGTAGCATCACCCCTCCACTTT.

The rearrangement uses TRBV5-1 and TRBJ2-3, with TRBD2 identical over 11 bases. CDR3 length equals 17 residues. Unmatched junction bases numbered 10, after V lost 2 bases and J lost 5 bases. Germline V lookup: CDR1 SGHRS, CDR2 YFSETQ. The CDR3 DNA is TGCGCCAGCAGCTTAACTAGCGGGGGCCTGGGGATAGATACGCAGTATTTT. Its translation: CASSLTSGGLGIDTQYF.

This chain uses TRBV5-5 with TRBJ2-2; D possibly corresponds to TRBD1 (5 bases). Between the trimmed V and J ends, which lost 0 bases and 6 bases, there was a span of 9 bases. Germline CDR1 reads SGHKS; CDR2 reads YYEKEE (reference sequence). This CDR3 has 14 residues. The CDR3 DNA is TGTGCCAGCAGCTTGGAGGGGTGGGCCGGGGAGCTGTTTTTT. Its protein product is CASSLEGWAGELFF. The variable domain in full, completed from reference TRBV5-5 and TRBJ2-2, reads DAGVTQSPTHLIKTRGQQVTLRCSPISGHKSVSWYQQVLGQGPQFIFQYYEKEERGRGNFPDRFSARQFPNYSSELNVNALLLGDSALYLCASSLEGWAGELFFGEGSRLTVL.

CDR3 region: CASSATFEGEQFF. The CDR3, as DNA: TGTGCCAGCAGCGCGACATTCGAGGGCGAGCAGTTCTTC. This sequence joins TRBV5-4 and TRBJ2-1, with a weak D call TRBD2 (5 bases). The CDR3 extends over 13 amino acids. Deletions cut 4 bases from V and 10 bases from J, with 15 bases between. Germline CDR1 and CDR2: SGHNT and YYREEE (reference sequence).

The chain employs TRBV7-6 and TRBJ2-7; 10 bases fit TRBD1. After removal of 1 base from V and 6 bases from J, the junction contained 18 bases not matched to a gene. The germline CDR1 and CDR2 sequences are SGHVS and FNYEAQ. The CDR3 consists of 19 residues. This CDR3 reads CASSLVATGLGTGEGEQYF. Here the CDR3 DNA reads TGTGCCAGCAGCTTAGTAGCCACCGGCTTGGGGACAGGGGAAGGCGAGCAGTACTTC.

This rearrangement joins TRBV9 to TRBJ2-5; 7 nucleotides match TRBD1. V was clipped by 3 bases and J by 1 base; unmatched bases: 9. CDR1 is SGDLS, CDR2 YYNGEE, per germline. The CDR3 loop spans 16 amino acids. This CDR3 reads CASSGQGGGTQETQYF. CDR3 coding DNA: TGTGCCAGCAGCGGACAAGGGGGCGGAACCCAAGAGACCCAGTACTTC.

V usage is TRBV6-5 and J usage is TRBJ2-3; unclear D gene. CDR3 length: 14 amino acids. Germline-derived CDR1 and CDR2 are MNHEY and SVGAGI. The V gene lost 8 bases and the J gene lost 0 bases, with 12 bases spanning the gap. The CDR3 DNA reads TGTGCCAGCTCACGGGTCCCTAGCACAGATACGCAGTATTTT. Its translation: CASSRVPSTDTQYF.

V is TRBV4-1 and J is TRBJ2-5, with D perhaps TRBD2 (6 bases). V gave up 1 base and J gave up 3 bases, with 9 bases separating them. The CDR3 totals 14 residues. Germline V gene data show CDR1 as MGHRA and CDR2 as YSYEKL. This chain's CDR3 is CASSQVQREETQYF. The CDR3 nucleotides read TGCGCCAGCAGCCAAGTACAGCGGGAAGAGACCCAGTACTTC.

This clone was observed a single time. The chain joins TRBV27 to TRBJ1-5; D is possibly TRBD1 (6 bases). The germline CDR1 and CDR2 sequences are MNHEY and SMNVEV (reference sequence). Trimming left V 0 bases short and J 0 bases short, with 6 bases between. The CDR3 has 15 amino acids. The CDR3, as DNA: TGTGCCAGCAGTTTATCGACAGGTAGCAATCAGCCCCAGCATTTT. Translated: CASSLSTGSNQPQHF.

The V gene is TRBV5-1, the J gene TRBJ1-1, with TRBD1 matching over 8 bases. Germline V gives CDR1 SGHRS, CDR2 YFSETQ. The ends lost 0 bases at V and 7 bases at J; junction bases unmatched: 2. This CDR3 contains 13 residues. The CDR3 loop is CASSLGTGNEAFF. Written as DNA, the CDR3 is TGCGCCAGCAGCTTGGGGACAGGGAATGAAGCTTTCTTT.

This chain links TRBV7-8 with TRBJ1-6, with a tentative D call TRBD1 (5 bases). This CDR3 region has 15 residues. Germline CDR1 is SGHVS and CDR2 is FQNEAQ. The V end lost 0 bases, the J end lost 7 bases, and 10 bases lay between the germline ends. The CDR3 region is CASSLARDSNSPLHF. The CDR3 nucleotides are TGTGCCAGCAGCTTAGCGAGAGACAGCAATTCACCCCTCCACTTT.

DNA of the CDR3: TGTGCCAGCAGCGGTAGCGGGGGATCCTACGAGCAGTACTTC. It translates to CASSGSGGSYEQYF. V is TRBV9 and J is TRBJ2-7, with 9 bases that match TRBD2. Germline lookup yields CDR1 SGDLS and CDR2 YYNGEE. V trimming: 3 bases; J trimming: 1 base; junction bases outside the gene matches: 2. CDR3 size: 14 residues.

The chain couples TRBV11-2 to TRBJ1-2, with D maybe TRBD1 (6 bases). This CDR3 has 16 amino acids. Trimming took off 4 bases at V and 7 bases at J, with 22 bases between the two ends. Germline CDR1 SGHAT, CDR2 FQNNGV. CDR3 DNA: TGTGCCAGCAGCTCCCACCAAGGAACAGGGAGTCGTGGCTACACCTTC. Encoded protein: CASSSHQGTGSRGYTF.

This clone has just a few counts. The rearrangement links TRBV29-1 to TRBJ1-2; D call uncertain. The ends were cut back, 5 bases at V and 1 base at J, with 11 bases in the middle. Germline CDR1 and CDR2: SQVTM and ANQGSEA. This CDR3 has 13 residues. The CDR3 is CSVKGGINYGYTF. CDR3 sequence (DNA): TGCAGCGTTAAGGGAGGGATTAACTATGGCTACACCTTC.

The chain is built from TRBV6-5 and TRBJ2-3; D is unclear. This CDR3 is built from 13 residues. Trimming stripped 6 bases from V and 4 bases from J, with 11 bases between. Germline V gene data show CDR1 as MNHEY and CDR2 as SVGAGI. The CDR3: CASSGVWADTQYF. CDR3 DNA sequence: TGTGCCAGCAGCGGAGTGTGGGCAGATACGCAGTATTTT.

The V gene is TRBV2, the J gene TRBJ2-3; 9 bases are shared with TRBD2. V shed 8 bases, J shed 2 bases, and the junction held 14 bases outside the gene matches. The germline CDR1 and CDR2 sequences are SNHLY and FYNNEI. The CDR3 is made up of 17 amino acids. The CDR3 coding sequence is TGTGCCAGCCGGGAAGGGTCGGGACTAGCTTCCACAGATACGCAGTATTTT. Its protein is CASREGSGLASTDTQYF.

V usage is TRBV21-1 and J usage is TRBJ1-1; no DNA check was done on the table's D call, TRBD1. TRBV21-1 is a known pseudogene. This CDR3 contains 14 residues. The CDR3 is CASSAQGEGTEAFF. The CDR3 region has the DNA TGTGCCAGCAGCGCACAGGGGGAGGGCACTGAAGCTTTCTTT.

V is TRBV7-8 and J is TRBJ2-2; possible D gene TRBD2, 5 bases. From germline, CDR1 is SGHVS and CDR2 FQNEAQ. The CDR3 length is 18 residues. The germline V and J ends were trimmed by 5 bases and 3 bases, with 22 bases remaining between them. The CDR3 bases are TGTGCCAGCAGCCTGACCCACGGGGTCGAAATTTACACCGGGGAGCTGTTTTTT. Residues: CASSLTHGVEIYTGELFF.

The rearrangement joins TRBV6-1 to TRBJ2-7; D perhaps matches TRBD2 (5 bases). Trimming took off 2 bases at V and 4 bases at J, with 15 bases between the two ends. CDR1 is MNHNS, CDR2 SASEGT, per germline. This CDR3 is built from 15 residues. Here the CDR3 DNA reads TGTGCCAGCAGTGAATACTTCGCGGGCCCGTACGAGCAGTACTTC. Amino acid sequence: CASSEYFAGPYEQYF.

The chain couples TRBV28 to TRBJ2-5; a possible D gene is TRBD1 (6 bases). CDR1 MDHEN and CDR2 SYDVKM come from the germline V gene. This CDR3 has 15 amino acids. Trimming pared 6 bases from V and 2 bases from J, leaving 16 bases between. CDR3 region: CASSDRSMGQETQYF. CDR3 DNA sequence: TGTGCCAGCAGCGACAGGTCGATGGGGCAAGAGACCCAGTACTTC.

The CDR3 bases are TGTGCCAGCAGTTTATATCAGACAGTCTCCTACGAGCAGTACTTC. Amino acid sequence: CASSLYQTVSYEQYF. The gene calls are TRBV28 and TRBJ2-7; perhaps TRBD1 as D (5 bases). The germline V gene encodes CDR1 MDHEN and CDR2 SYDVKM. This CDR3 spans 15 amino acids. Trimming pared 1 base from V and 0 bases from J, leaving 10 bases between.